These 29 T cell receptor beta chains came from one sample sequenced in a study of cytomegalovirus exposure and HLA in healthy donors. The study ran its PCR with 60 Vbeta and 13 Jbeta primers. Using immunoSEQ multiplex PCR, the repertoire was profiled, and TCRdb retains in-frame clones only, with some absent. Among 45,000 to 60,000 clones listed, around 70% were seen once. The sample was PBMCs. The receptors stem from a man aged 18 to 30 in good health and CMV-seronegative.

The V gene is TRBV21-1, the J gene TRBJ1-2; the table's D call, TRBD1, has no DNA check behind it. TRBV21-1 is marked as a pseudogene. This CDR3 is built from 15 residues. The CDR3 coding sequence is TGTGCCAGCAGCAACCAAGGGGCCCCTAGGTATGGCTACACCTTC. This gives the protein CASSNQGAPRYGYTF.

This chain uses TRBV28 with TRBJ1-1, with a weak D call TRBD1 (5 bases). The ends were cut back, 2 bases at V and 1 base at J, with 11 bases in the middle. Germline V gives CDR1 MDHEN, CDR2 SYDVKM. The CDR3 has 15 residues. The CDR3 DNA follows: TGTGCCAGCAGTTTAAGCGGGACGGGGAACACTGAAGCTTTCTTT. It is translated as CASSLSGTGNTEAFF.

This sequence joins TRBV25-1 and TRBJ1-3, with TRBD1 identical over 9 bases. The germline V gene has CDR1 MGHDK and CDR2 SYGVNS. This CDR3 contains 15 residues. The junction had 7 bases not matched to a gene; V was cut back by 7 bases and J by 3 bases. The CDR3 sequence is CASMGATGGGNTIYF. CDR3 coding DNA: TGTGCCAGCATGGGGGCGACAGGGGGTGGAAACACCATATATTTT.

The rearrangement uses TRBV7-9 and TRBJ2-7; TRBD2 is a possible D gene (5 bases). In germline, CDR1 is SEHNR, CDR2 FQNEAQ (reference sequence). V was trimmed by 6 bases and J by 4 bases, leaving 16 bases between them. CDR3 size: 14 residues. CDR3 protein: CASRSILTRYEQYF. CDR3 bases: TGTGCCAGCAGGTCAATTCTAACTAGGTACGAGCAGTACTTC.

The gene calls are TRBV4-3 and TRBJ2-7; 8 positions agree with TRBD1. The CDR3 covers 16 residues. Germline V gene data show CDR1 as LGHNA and CDR2 as YSLEER. V lost 1 base to trimming and J lost 1 base; unmatched junction nucleotides: 6. For the CDR3, the DNA is TGCGCCAGCAGCCAAGTTTGGACAGGGATTTCCTACGAGCAGTACTTC. As protein: CASSQVWTGISYEQYF.

This chain joins TRBV6-6 and TRBJ2-1, with 11 nucleotides matching TRBD2. Trimming took 5 bases from V and 2 from J; bases not matched to a gene: 2. The CDR3 contains 15 residues. Germline CDR1 and CDR2: MNHNY and SVGAGI (reference sequence). The CDR3 reads CASSVAGGPYNEQFF. CDR3 DNA: TGTGCCAGCAGTGTAGCGGGAGGGCCCTACAATGAGCAGTTCTTC.

The rearrangement joins TRBV9 to TRBJ2-5; 10 bases fit TRBD2. The CDR3 contains 16 residues. CDR1 and CDR2 (germline): SGDLS, YYNGEE. The ends lost 5 bases at V and 0 bases at J; junction bases unmatched: 7. The CDR3 protein is CASSVRLAGNQETQYF. For the CDR3, the DNA is TGTGCCAGCAGTGTTAGACTAGCGGGTAACCAAGAGACCCAGTACTTC.

The V call is TRBV7-8, the J call TRBJ1-4; perhaps TRBD1 as D (5 bases). Trimming removed 5 bases at V and 8 bases at J, with 15 bases between. The CDR3 loop spans 14 amino acids. Germline loops: CDR1 SGHVS, CDR2 FQNEAQ. CDR3 DNA: TGTGCCAGCAGCAAACCTCTGGGGGGGGAAAAACTGTTTTTT. This gives the protein CASSKPLGGEKLFF.

This clone was seen only once. J is TRBJ1-3 and V is TRBV14; a weak D match, TRBD1 (6 bases). V was trimmed by 5 bases and J by 0 bases, leaving 17 bases between them. The CDR3 sequence is 17 residues long. Germline V gene sequence: CDR1 SGHDN, CDR2 FVKESK. CDR3 sequence: CASSSLDSPFSGNTIYF. CDR3 nucleotide sequence: TGTGCCAGCAGCTCATTGGACAGCCCGTTCTCTGGAAACACCATATATTTT.

The chain uses TRBV7-2 and TRBJ2-7, with 9 bases matching TRBD2. The CDR3 is made up of 15 amino acids. CDR1 is SGHTA, CDR2 FQGNSA, per germline. Trimming removed 0 bases from V and 1 base from J; junction bases left unmatched: 1. The CDR3 DNA is TGTGCCAGCAGCTTAGCCCTAGCGGGGTCCTACGAGCAGTACTTC. Amino acid sequence: CASSLALAGSYEQYF.

V and J are TRBV6-1 and TRBJ1-1, with a possible D match to TRBD1 (6 bases). Germline V gives CDR1 MNHNS, CDR2 SASEGT. The CDR3 runs 14 residues. V lost 8 bases and J lost 0, with 13 bases in between. As DNA, the CDR3 is TGTGCCAGCCATTCCAGGGGCCTGAACACTGAAGCTTTCTTT. Its protein is CASHSRGLNTEAFF.

J is TRBJ2-1 and V is TRBV2, with 9 bases fitting TRBD2. V dropped 2 bases and J dropped 0; count of bases not matched to a gene: 5. The length of the CDR3 is 17 residues. CDR1 is SNHLY, CDR2 FYNNEI, per germline. The CDR3 DNA follows: TGTGCCAGCAGTGAACTAGCGGGAAGGAGCTCCTACAATGAGCAGTTCTTC. Translating it yields CASSELAGRSSYNEQFF.

The chain is built from TRBV4-1 and TRBJ1-2; the match to TRBD1 covers 7 bases. The V and J ends lost 1 base and 4 bases, in that order; junction bases with no gene match: 3. The length of the CDR3 is 14 residues. CDR1 is MGHRA, CDR2 YSYEKL, per germline. The DNA of the CDR3 is TGCGCCAGCAGCCAAGTAGGGGGCAGCTATGGCTACACCTTC. It is translated as CASSQVGGSYGYTF.

The chain combines TRBV28 with TRBJ2-7; 8 nucleotides line up with TRBD1. The germline gives CDR1 MDHEN, CDR2 SYDVKM. The CDR3 spans 16 residues. V was clipped by 6 bases and J by 5 bases; unmatched bases: 15. The CDR3 loop is CASRLLTGTGTDEQYF. CDR3 coding DNA: TGTGCCAGCAGACTATTAACCGGGACAGGTACCGACGAGCAGTACTTC.

This chain connects TRBV29-1 to TRBJ1-3, with TRBD1 matching 8 bases. V lost 6 bases, J lost 2 bases, and 12 bases stayed unmatched. This CDR3 is 16 amino acids long. The germline V gene has CDR1 SQVTM and CDR2 ANQGSEA. This chain's CDR3 is CSVAAIQGATGNTIYF. The CDR3 region has the DNA TGCAGCGTAGCCGCCATTCAGGGGGCAACTGGAAACACCATATATTTT.

The rearrangement links TRBV4-3 to TRBJ1-1; 7 positions match TRBD1. The CDR3 contains 15 residues. Trimming removed 2 bases from V and 3 bases from J; junction bases left unmatched: 6. From germline, CDR1 is LGHNA and CDR2 YSLEER. CDR3 sequence: CASSQSTGSDTEAFF. In nucleotides, the CDR3 is TGCGCCAGCAGCCAATCGACAGGGAGTGACACTGAAGCTTTCTTT.

This chain uses TRBV6-5 with TRBJ2-7, with 11 bases aligning to TRBD1. Germline values: CDR1 MNHEY, CDR2 SVGAGI. The CDR3 is 14 amino acids. The V segment lost 5 bases and the J segment 7 bases; nucleotides outside the gene matches: 7. The CDR3 bases are TGTGCCAGCAGTCGGGACAGGGGGTATGGGGAGCAGTACTTC. Its translation is CASSRDRGYGEQYF.

The V call is TRBV28, the J call TRBJ2-3, with TRBD2 matching over 14 bases. The CDR3 spans 15 residues. Germline CDR1 and CDR2: MDHEN and SYDVKM. With 10 bases clipped from V and 3 bases from J, the junction kept 6 bases outside the gene matches. Written as DNA, the CDR3 is TGTGCCACCAAAGGGACTAGCGGGAGAACAGATACGCAGTATTTT. Amino acid sequence: CATKGTSGRTDTQYF. The full variable domain, rest sourced from reference TRBV28 and TRBJ2-3, is DVKVTQSSRYLVKRTGEKVFLECVQDMDHENMFWYRQDPGLGLRLIYFSYDVKMKEKGDIPEGYSVSREKKERFSLILESASTNQTSMYLCATKGTSGRTDTQYFGPGTRLTVL.

This rearrangement joins TRBV15 to TRBJ2-5; D is unresolved. This CDR3 region has 14 residues. V dropped 9 bases and J dropped 5 bases, with 19 bases sitting between them. Germline CDR1 is LNHNV and CDR2 is YYDKDF (reference sequence). CDR3 coding DNA: TGTGCCACAACCAGTGTAGGTGCGGAGGAGACCCAGTACTTC. This sequence encodes CATTSVGAEETQYF.

J is TRBJ2-7 and V is TRBV4-2; 9 bases match TRBD2. Germline CDR1 is LGHNA and CDR2 is YNFKEQ. CDR3 length: 16 residues. V dropped 0 bases and J dropped 2; count of bases not matched to a gene: 5. CDR3 sequence (DNA): TGTGCCAGCAGCCAAGATATAGGCGGGAGGGCCTACGAGCAGTACTTC. Amino acids: CASSQDIGGRAYEQYF.

This sequence joins TRBV10-3 and TRBJ1-1; 8 nucleotides match TRBD1. This CDR3 contains 16 residues. Losses at the gene ends were 6 bases for V and 0 bases for J; bases not matched to a gene: 9. Germline V gene sequence: CDR1 ENHRY, CDR2 SYGVKD. The CDR3 loop is CAIRVSGQALNTEAFF. CDR3 in DNA: TGTGCCATCAGGGTTTCGGGACAGGCCCTGAACACTGAAGCTTTCTTT.

The V gene is TRBV29-1, the J gene TRBJ1-2; TRBD1 aligns across 8 bases. The CDR3 has 12 amino acids. Germline values: CDR1 SQVTM, CDR2 ANQGSEA. The V gene end was trimmed by 3 bases and the J gene end by 6 bases; junction bases not matched to a gene: 3. The CDR3 loop reads CSVEAGGNGYTF. DNA for the CDR3: TGCAGCGTTGAGGCAGGGGGCAATGGCTACACCTTC.

This clone was picked up one time. The CDR3 coding sequence is TGTGCCAGCAGTACGGTCACTGAAGCTTTCTTT. It specifies CASSTVTEAFF. V and J are TRBV27 and TRBJ1-1; D not certain. This CDR3 is built from 11 residues. Trimming shortened V by 5 bases and J by 4 bases, and 5 bases separated the two germline ends. Germline-derived CDR1 and CDR2 are MNHEY and SMNVEV (reference sequence).

The chain is built from TRBV11-2 and TRBJ2-7; 8 bases match TRBD1. The junction had 8 bases not matched to a gene; V was cut back by 5 bases and J by 2 bases. Germline lookup yields CDR1 SGHAT and CDR2 FQNNGV. The CDR3 spans 15 residues. Here the CDR3 DNA reads TGTGCCAGCAGCCCCGGACAGGGTAGTGCCTACGAGCAGTACTTC. Translated: CASSPGQGSAYEQYF. Using reference TRBV11-2 and TRBJ2-7 for the parts outside the CDR3, the full variable domain is EAGVAQSPRYKIIEKRQSVAFWCNPISGHATLYWYQQILGQGPKLLIQFQNNGVVDDSQLPKDRFSAERLKGVDSTLKIQPAKLEDSAVYLCASSPGQGSAYEQYFGPGTRLTVT.

This clone was picked up one time. The chain joins TRBV5-8 to TRBJ2-1, with 7 bases aligning to TRBD1. J lost 4 bases, V lost 7 bases, and 14 bases had no gene match. Germline CDR1 is SGHTS and CDR2 is YDEGEE. The CDR3 is 16 residues long. The DNA for the CDR3 is TGTGCCAGCCGCGACTGGGGCAGGGGGATGTACAATGAGCAGTTCTTC. It encodes CASRDWGRGMYNEQFF.

The chain combines TRBV6-5 with TRBJ1-2, with D possibly matching TRBD1 (5 bases). The ends were cut back, 6 bases at V and 0 bases at J, with 14 bases in the middle. Germline V gene data show CDR1 as MNHEY and CDR2 as SVGAGI. The CDR3 contains 15 residues. The CDR3 region is CASRGWAGTNYGYTF. The CDR3 nucleotides read TGTGCCAGCAGGGGGTGGGCAGGGACTAACTATGGCTACACCTTC.

This chain connects TRBV7-9 to TRBJ2-1; TRBD2 might be the D (6 bases). The V end lost 4 bases, the J end lost 9 bases, and 19 bases lay between the germline ends. CDR3 size: 15 residues. The germline gives CDR1 SEHNR, CDR2 FQNEAQ (reference sequence). Here the CDR3 DNA reads TGTGCCAGCAGCTATCCGGGAGTTAGCTACGGTGAGCAGTTCTTC. Its translation is CASSYPGVSYGEQFF.

V and J are TRBV28 and TRBJ1-2; the D is unclear. V was cut by 7 bases and J by 8 bases, with 17 bases left in between. From germline, CDR1 is MDHEN and CDR2 SYDVKM. The length of the CDR3 is 13 residues. In DNA form, the CDR3 reads TGTGCCAGCACCAGCCCCCCCAAACTAGGCTACACCTTC. It encodes CASTSPPKLGYTF.

This chain joins TRBV25-1 and TRBJ2-5, with D perhaps TRBD1 (6 bases). Germline values: CDR1 MGHDK, CDR2 SYGVNS. The CDR3 is 15 amino acids. V lost 5 bases to trimming and J lost 5 bases, with 18 bases between them. CDR3 in amino acids: CASSYRQGIGETQYF. The CDR3 DNA follows: TGTGCCAGCAGTTACCGTCAGGGGATCGGGGAGACCCAGTACTTC.